This entry concerns a single TCR beta chain. The clone's antigen remains unknown. No qualities accompany the bases; no much larger clone lies one base away. Taken with the paper, the label for treatment or condition translates to: AdE1-LMPpoly-expanded autologous EBV-specific T-cell therapy followed by anti-PD-1 nivolumab. The Qiagen DNeasy Kit was used to extract genomic DNA from the sorted cells. The immunoSEQ platform was used for deep sequencing of the TCR beta chain. On the study's bioinformatics: Repertoire data analysis was performed with the immunoSEQ Analyzer software. TCRdb re-hosts the immuneACCESS table, in-frame sequences only. Its copies lack some clones; in the studies checked, an unresolved V gene accounts for under half of them, and the cause for the rest is not known. D and trimming were read from the DNA, whereas the V and J calls and clone size are those reported in that table. Counted in this sample were about 23,000 clones; roughly 84% of them appeared once. The ten largest clones take up approximately 28% of the sample.

From the cysteine through the phenylalanine, the CDR3 covers 14 amino acids. The entry retains the CDR3 DNA only, 42 bases that are in frame from base 1. The junction carries 13 bases between V and J, which are trimmed by 3 bases and 5 bases respectively. The CDR1 and CDR2 encoded by the germline V gene (reference sequence) are SGHNT and YYREEE. This sample was taken from a study of EBV T-cell therapy then PD-1 blockade in nasopharyngeal carcinoma (dated by TCRdb to the early 2020s). The chain is assembled from TRBV5-4 and TRBJ2-3, with TRBD2 tentatively as D gene (7 bases match). Material: CD8+ T cells from blood, obtained at roughly day 61 from a patient whose treatment included autologous EBV-specific T cells and nivolumab. The TCR comes from a man between 40 and 49 years old with nasopharyngeal carcinoma. The DNA sequence is TGTGCCAGCAGCTGGGCGGGGGCGGGAGATACGCAGTATTTT. The translation is CASSWAGAGDTQYF.